These T cell receptor beta chains were read from a single sample in a study of PD-1 blockade in classical Hodgkin lymphoma. The table came from immunoSEQ multiplex PCR; TCRdb's copy has only in-frame clones and leaves some out. The table lists 100,000 or so clones, approximately 90% of them singletons. The material sequenced was peripheral blood mononuclear cells (PBMCs), taken before the second cycle of nivolumab. The receptors shown here come from a human donor with classical Hodgkin lymphoma. CDR3s include the opening cysteine and the closing phenylalanine or tryptophan. A D gene is named only where the DNA matches it firmly. Only some rows state a clone size, as once, few, many or a class for expanded clones.

cdr3_nt: TGTGCCAGCAGTTTCGGACACCTTAAGAGCTCCTACGAGCAGTACTTC
cdr3_aa: CASSFGHLKSSYEQYF
v_call: TRBV28
d_call: -
j_call: TRBJ2-7
clone_size: -

cdr3_nt: TGTGCCAGCAGATCATCGGGGAAGTACACTGAAGCTTTCTTT
cdr3_aa: CASRSSGKYTEAFF
v_call: TRBV28
d_call: -
j_call: TRBJ1-1
clone_size: -

cdr3_nt: TGTGCCTGGAGTATTCCCCAGGCTGATAATCAGCCCCAGCATTTT
cdr3_aa: CAWSIPQADNQPQHF
v_call: TRBV30
d_call: -
j_call: TRBJ1-5
clone_size: once

cdr3_nt: TGTGCCAGCAGCTTAAGCGGGGGGGCCTGGAATGAGCAGTTCTTC
cdr3_aa: CASSLSGGAWNEQFF
v_call: TRBV7-9
d_call: TRBD2
j_call: TRBJ2-1
clone_size: -

cdr3_nt: TGTGCCAGTAGTGGTGCCTACGAGCAGTACTTC
cdr3_aa: CASSGAYEQYF
v_call: TRBV19
d_call: -
j_call: TRBJ2-7
clone_size: -

cdr3_nt: TGTGCCAGCAGATTGGGACAGATGAACACTGAAGCTTTCTTT
cdr3_aa: CASRLGQMNTEAFF
v_call: TRBV7-2
d_call: TRBD1
j_call: TRBJ1-1
clone_size: -

cdr3_nt: TGTGCCAGCAGCGTAGCCAGGGCTAACACCGGGGAGCTGTTTTTT
cdr3_aa: CASSVARANTGELFF
v_call: TRBV9
d_call: -
j_call: TRBJ2-2
clone_size: -

cdr3_nt: TGTGCCAGCAAGTGGGGGGGGACTAATGAAAAACTGTTTTTT
cdr3_aa: CASKWGGTNEKLFF
v_call: TRBV11-2
d_call: -
j_call: TRBJ1-4
clone_size: -

cdr3_nt: TGTGCCAGCTCAGATTCAGGGTTCACTGAAGCTTTCTTT
cdr3_aa: CASSDSGFTEAFF
v_call: TRBV18
d_call: -
j_call: TRBJ1-1
clone_size: -

cdr3_nt: TGTGCCAGCAGCGTAATGGGGACCGGGGAGCTGTTTTTT
cdr3_aa: CASSVMGTGELFF
v_call: TRBV27
d_call: -
j_call: TRBJ2-2
clone_size: -

cdr3_nt: TGCGCCAGCAGCCCCAGGGGGGAAAAACTGTTTTTT
cdr3_aa: CASSPRGEKLFF
v_call: TRBV5-1
d_call: TRBD1
j_call: TRBJ1-4
clone_size: -

cdr3_nt: TGCGCCAGCAGCTTGGTCAGCACCGGGGGTTTAACCGGGGAGCTGTTTTTT
cdr3_aa: CASSLVSTGGLTGELFF
v_call: TRBV5-1
d_call: -
j_call: TRBJ2-2
clone_size: -

cdr3_nt: TGTGCCAGCAGCCCCAGGCAGGGCTACGAGCAGTACTTC
cdr3_aa: CASSPRQGYEQYF
v_call: TRBV5-6
d_call: -
j_call: TRBJ2-7
clone_size: -

cdr3_nt: TGTGCCAGTAGTCCGCGACGGGACGGCAACTATGGCTACACCTTC
cdr3_aa: CASSPRRDGNYGYTF
v_call: TRBV19
d_call: -
j_call: TRBJ1-2
clone_size: -

cdr3_nt: TGTGCCAGTAGAACGGACCCCCTCACTGAAGCTTTCTTT
cdr3_aa: CASRTDPLTEAFF
v_call: TRBV19
d_call: -
j_call: TRBJ1-1
clone_size: -

cdr3_nt: TGTGCCAGCAGTTACCCTACTAGCGGGGGCACAGATACGCAGTATTTT
cdr3_aa: CASSYPTSGGTDTQYF
v_call: TRBV6-5
d_call: TRBD2
j_call: TRBJ2-3
clone_size: -

cdr3_nt: TGTGCCACCCGTCCCGGGGAACCCACAGATACGCAGTATTTT
cdr3_aa: CATRPGEPTDTQYF
v_call: TRBV6-5
d_call: -
j_call: TRBJ2-3
clone_size: -

cdr3_nt: TGTGCCAGCAGCTCTCCGGGACAGAGCGCGAACACCGGGGAGCTGTTTTTT
cdr3_aa: CASSSPGQSANTGELFF
v_call: TRBV7-9
d_call: TRBD1
j_call: TRBJ2-2
clone_size: -

cdr3_nt: TGTGCCAGCAGCTTGGGACCCCTAGATCAGCCCCAGCATTTT
cdr3_aa: CASSLGPLDQPQHF
v_call: TRBV5-4
d_call: -
j_call: TRBJ1-5
clone_size: -

cdr3_nt: TGTGCCATCAGTGGACAGGGGCCGATGTATGGCTACACCTTC
cdr3_aa: CAISGQGPMYGYTF
v_call: TRBV10-3
d_call: TRBD1
j_call: TRBJ1-2
clone_size: once

cdr3_nt: TGTGCCAGCAGCGTAGGAGGGGGGCCCTCCTCAAGACCCACAGATACGCAGTATTTT
cdr3_aa: CASSVGGGPSSRPTDTQYF
v_call: TRBV9
d_call: -
j_call: TRBJ2-3
clone_size: -

cdr3_nt: TGTGCCAGCAGCCTGGGGACAACATATGGCTACACCTTC
cdr3_aa: CASSLGTTYGYTF
v_call: TRBV7-9
d_call: -
j_call: TRBJ1-2
clone_size: -

cdr3_nt: TGTGCCTGGAAAGAAGGTTCACCCCTCCACTTT
cdr3_aa: CAWKEGSPLHF
v_call: TRBV30
d_call: -
j_call: TRBJ1-6
clone_size: -